The 19 T cell receptor beta chains below come from one sample, sequenced in a study of Ad26.COV2.S vaccination and SARS-CoV-2 variants. Measured with immunoSEQ multiplex PCR; TCRdb has only the in-frame clones, and not every one. This table holds about 680,000 clones, approximately 88% found once. The sample's treatment: 15 to 20 received Ad26.COV2.S at low or high dose, single or two shots; several received placebo; per-sample allocation not given. Day 63 following the first vaccine or placebo injection was when the samples were taken. Sequenced here: peripheral blood, sampled in a trial of Ad26.COV2.S vaccine versus placebo. The source is a person aged 18 to 65 who received the Ad26.COV2.S COVID-19 vaccine or a placebo.

V usage is TRBV6-4 and J usage is TRBJ1-6; the D gene is possibly TRBD1 (6 bases). V was cut by 6 bases and J by 7 bases, with 13 bases left in between. Germline CDR1 MRHNA, CDR2 SNTAGT. CDR3 size: 14 residues. DNA of the CDR3: TGTGCCAGCAGGGGGGGGGCAGGAAATTCACCCCTCCACTTT. Protein sequence: CASRGGAGNSPLHF.

The chain carries TRBV7-2 and TRBJ2-2; D is ambiguous. The CDR3 runs to 14 residues. The V gene lost 1 base and the J gene lost 4 bases, with 7 bases spanning the gap. Germline assignment: CDR1 SGHTA and CDR2 FQGNSA. The CDR3 DNA reads as TGTGCCAGCAGCTTAGGGCAGTCCACCGGGGAGCTGTTTTTT. The encoded protein is CASSLGQSTGELFF.

The genes are TRBV19 and TRBJ1-6; 8 bases are a match to TRBD1. Germline V gene lookup returns CDR1 LNHDA and CDR2 SQIVND (reference sequence). The length of the CDR3 is 16 residues. The trim removed 3 bases at V and 10 bases at J, leaving 11 bases unmatched. The CDR3 reads CASSIVEGQGSSPLHF. The CDR3 DNA reads as TGTGCCAGTAGTATTGTAGAAGGACAGGGATCCTCACCCCTCCACTTT.

This clone appeared a single time. The J gene is TRBJ1-1, the V gene TRBV4-3; D call uncertain. The CDR3 length is 16 residues. Trimming stripped 1 base from V and 5 bases from J, with 17 bases between. CDR1 is LGHNA, CDR2 YSLEER, per germline. The CDR3 protein is CASSQAVGVAGTEAFF. Here the CDR3 DNA reads TGCGCCAGCAGCCAAGCTGTCGGTGTTGCGGGAACTGAAGCTTTCTTT.

The DNA for the CDR3 is TGTGCCACCAGCAGAGATCTGGGGGGAGGAGAAAAACTGTTTTTT. It is translated as CATSRDLGGGEKLFF. V is TRBV15 and J is TRBJ1-4, with D possibly being TRBD1 (5 bases). The CDR3 spans 15 residues. The V and J ends lost 0 bases and 8 bases respectively, with 13 bases between them. Germline CDR1 reads LNHNV; CDR2 reads YYDKDF (reference sequence).

The rearrangement joins TRBV19 to TRBJ1-4; D is perhaps TRBD1 (6 bases). This CDR3 has 14 residues. Trimming pared 5 bases from V and 8 bases from J, leaving 15 bases between. Germline V gives CDR1 LNHDA, CDR2 SQIVND (reference sequence). In nucleotides, the CDR3 is TGTGCCAGTAGTGGGGGCAGGGGAGAGGAAAAACTGTTTTTT. Amino acid sequence: CASSGGRGEEKLFF.

The chain uses TRBV19 and TRBJ1-5; D is unresolved. Trimming took off 9 bases at V and 2 bases at J, with 14 bases between the two ends. The V gene's germline CDR1 is LNHDA and CDR2 SQIVND (reference sequence). This CDR3 comprises 14 residues. The CDR3 here is CASRGGLGNQPQHF. Written as DNA, the CDR3 is TGTGCCAGCCGCGGTGGTCTGGGCAATCAGCCCCAGCATTTT.

This clone was seen more than once but under ten times. Other nucleotide sequences from this sample produce the same CDR3. The V gene is TRBV7-2, the J gene TRBJ2-7; TRBD2 matches at 11 bases. CDR3 length equals 15 residues. The germline gives CDR1 SGHTA, CDR2 FQGNSA. With V trimmed by 1 base and J by 3 bases, 2 bases remained unmatched. The CDR3 sequence is CASSLVAGGLYEQYF. CDR3 nucleotide sequence: TGTGCCAGCAGCTTAGTAGCGGGAGGGCTCTACGAGCAGTACTTC.

This clone occurred once. The chain links TRBV3-1 (or the pseudogene TRBV3-2) to TRBJ1-5, with 9 bases matching TRBD1. The J segment lost 5 bases and the V segment lost 4 bases, leaving 6 bases of the junction unmatched. Germline V CDR1 and CDR2: LGHDT, YNNKEL (reference sequence). The CDR3 length is 15 residues. The CDR3 here is CASSPGQGFDQPQHF. CDR3 nucleotide sequence: TGTGCCAGCAGCCCGGGACAGGGCTTCGATCAGCCCCAGCATTTT.

The chain employs TRBV6-5 and TRBJ2-7; perhaps TRBD1 as D (6 bases). This CDR3 region has 13 residues. CDR1 and CDR2 from the germline V gene are MNHEY and SVGAGI. V lost 6 bases and J lost 2, with 11 bases in between. CDR3 residues: CASSWGRTYEQYF. Written as DNA, the CDR3 is TGTGCCAGCAGCTGGGGGCGAACCTACGAGCAGTACTTC.

This clone has a handful of counts. The chain uses TRBV6-6 and TRBJ2-7; tentatively, D is TRBD1 or TRBD2 (5 bases each). CDR3 length: 14 residues. V was pared by 0 bases and J by 4 bases, with 10 bases between. From germline, CDR1 is MNHNY and CDR2 SVGAGI (reference sequence). In DNA form, the CDR3 reads TGTGCCAGCAGTTACTCGAATTGGGGGTACGAGCAGTACTTC. Translation gives CASSYSNWGYEQYF.

The V call is TRBV10-1, the J call TRBJ2-1, with 13 positions matching TRBD2. Per the germline V gene, CDR1 is WNHNN and CDR2 is SYGVQD (reference sequence). The CDR3 spans 15 residues. V trimming: 4 bases; J trimming: 9 bases; junction bases outside the gene matches: 6. DNA for the CDR3: TGCGCCAGCAGTGCTTATCGGACTAGCGGGAGTGAGCAGTTCTTC. The encoded protein is CASSAYRTSGSEQFF.

Details on this clone: The same CDR3 is also encoded by other DNA sequences in this sample. V is TRBV7-9 and J is TRBJ2-5; D is unresolved. Germline V gene sequence: CDR1 SEHNR, CDR2 FQNEAQ (reference sequence). This CDR3 spans 13 amino acids. V was cut by 1 base and J by 2 bases, with 5 bases left in between. CDR3 sequence: CASSLGLQETQYF. The CDR3 DNA reads TGTGCCAGCAGCTTAGGGTTACAAGAGACCCAGTACTTC. The entire variable domain, with the rest obtained from reference TRBV7-9 and TRBJ2-5, is as follows: DTGVSQNPRHKITKRGQNVTFRCDPISEHNRLYWYRQTLGQGPEFLTYFQNEAQLEKSRLLSDRFSAERPKGSFSTLEIQRTEQGDSAMYLCASSLGLQETQYFGPGTRLLVL.

J is TRBJ2-4 and V is TRBV6-2 or TRBV6-3, with D perhaps given as TRBD1 or TRBD2 (6 bases each). CDR1 and CDR2 (germline): MNHEY, SVGEGT. Trimming removed 0 bases at V and 8 bases at J, with 11 bases between. The CDR3 has 14 residues. The CDR3 region has the DNA TGTGCCAGCAGTTACTCGAGGGGGGAGGACATTCAGTACTTC. Its protein product is CASSYSRGEDIQYF.

The chain links TRBV2 to TRBJ1-2; TRBD1 might be the D (6 bases). Germline V lookup: CDR1 SNHLY, CDR2 FYNNEI. Trimming removed 4 bases at V and 2 bases at J, with 11 bases between. The length of the CDR3 is 14 residues. The CDR3 protein is CASSGGGRNYGYTF. In nucleotides, the CDR3 is TGTGCCAGCAGTGGAGGGGGAAGAAACTATGGCTACACCTTC.

The V gene is TRBV5-1, the J gene TRBJ2-5; TRBD1 might be the D (6 bases). The CDR3 is 15 amino acids. Germline V CDR1 and CDR2: SGHRS, YFSETQ. V lost 1 base and J 1 base, leaving 11 bases between the germline ends. CDR3 sequence reads: CASSLMSTGQETQYF. The CDR3 DNA reads as TGCGCCAGCAGCTTGATGTCGACAGGCCAAGAGACCCAGTACTTC.

The J gene is TRBJ1-2, the V gene TRBV30; 9 bases fit TRBD1. The CDR3 spans 10 residues. J gave up 13 bases and V 5 bases, and 5 bases lay outside the gene matches. Per the germline V gene, CDR1 is GTSNPN and CDR2 is SVGIG (reference sequence). CDR3 DNA sequence: TGTGCCTGGGGCTGGGACAGGGCCACCTTC. Protein: CAWGWDRATF.

The rearrangement uses TRBV6-5 and TRBJ1-6, with a possible D match to TRBD1 (6 bases). The CDR3 runs to 16 residues. V was shortened by 2 bases and J by 2 bases, with 10 bases between the two germline ends. The germline CDR1 and CDR2 sequences are MNHEY and SVGAGI. CDR3 sequence reads: CASSYRTEAYNSPLHF. The CDR3 DNA follows: TGTGCCAGCAGTTACCGGACAGAAGCCTATAATTCACCCCTCCACTTT.

The chain employs TRBV6-5 and TRBJ1-6; 9 bases line up with TRBD1. This CDR3 contains 15 residues. Trimming removed 0 bases from V and 9 bases from J; junction bases left unmatched: 3. Germline V gives CDR1 MNHEY, CDR2 SVGAGI. As DNA, the CDR3 is TGTGCCAGCAGTTACTCGGGGACAGGGCCTTCACCCCTCCACTTT. It encodes CASSYSGTGPSPLHF.